This T cell receptor beta chain was captured by sequencing in a study of glioma-infiltrating T cells. On the study more broadly: Low-grade gliomas were grade II; glioblastomas were grade IV at initial diagnosis.

The CDR3 loop spans 13 amino acids. Trimming cost V 5 bases and J 3 bases; bases outside gene matches: 1. CDR1 and CDR2 from the germline V gene are DFQATT and SNEGSKA (reference sequence). Using RNA template, CDR3s of TCR alpha and beta were amplified with iRepertoire arm-PCR. TCRdb ran MiXCR on the multiplex PCR reads and lists one entry per CDR3 protein. In the table there are around 350,000 distinct CDR3 sequences, 41% of which are singletons. In its sample, this clonotype was seen many times. The source material was glioma tissue, nonneoplastic brain tissue, or PBMCs (not recorded which). The chain combines TRBV20-1 with TRBJ2-5, with 12 bases matching TRBD2. This clonotype was sampled from a human donor with low-grade glioma or glioblastoma, undergoing nonglioma brain surgery, or in good health (not recorded which). DNA for the CDR3: TGCAGTGCTTGGACTAGCGGGGAAGAGACCCAGTACTTC. Its translation is CSAWTSGEETQYF.